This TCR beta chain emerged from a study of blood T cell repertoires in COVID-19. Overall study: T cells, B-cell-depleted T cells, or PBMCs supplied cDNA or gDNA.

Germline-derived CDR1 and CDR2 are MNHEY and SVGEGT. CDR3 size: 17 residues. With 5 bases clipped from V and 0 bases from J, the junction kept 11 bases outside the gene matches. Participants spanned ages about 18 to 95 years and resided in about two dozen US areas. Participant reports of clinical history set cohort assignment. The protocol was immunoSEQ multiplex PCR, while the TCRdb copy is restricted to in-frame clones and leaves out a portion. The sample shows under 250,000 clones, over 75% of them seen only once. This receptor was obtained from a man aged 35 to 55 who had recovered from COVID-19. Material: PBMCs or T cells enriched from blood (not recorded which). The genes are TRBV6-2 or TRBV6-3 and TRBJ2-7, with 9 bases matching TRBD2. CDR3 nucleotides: TGTGCCAGCAGTAGCGGCACTTATAGCGGGAGCTCCTACGAGCAGTACTTC. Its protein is CASSSGTYSGSSYEQYF.